What follows describes a single T cell receptor beta chain. Trimming removed 1 base at V and 4 bases at J, with 9 bases between. The CDR3 spans 14 residues. CDR1 is MDHEN and CDR2 is SYDVKM in the germline V gene. These data come from a study of blood T cell repertoires in COVID-19. Across the whole study: T cells, B-cell-depleted T cells, or PBMCs provided the cDNA or gDNA that served as material.

Original data processing: Reference gene primer amplification yielded estimated nucleated cell counts. Some clones are missing from TCRdb's copy, which holds only in-frame ones; the method was immunoSEQ multiplex PCR. V, J and clone size reflect that table, while D and trimming were determined from the DNA. The table has about 310,000 clones, around 90% seen once. The TCR originated in a man aged 45-65 years with active or convalescent COVID-19. The chain couples TRBV28 to TRBJ2-3, with D uncertain. Specimen: peripheral blood. The CDR3 loop is CASSLSPVPDTQYF. In nucleotides, the CDR3 is TGTGCCAGCAGTTTATCGCCGGTGCCAGATACGCAGTATTTT.